The sample holds many counts of the clone carrying this TCR beta chain. The source of the sample is a study of human T cells and chemical hapten exposure. Time point given: patch test 3, about 24 weeks after DPC sensitization. This sample's treatment: therapeutic diphenylcyclopropenone sensitization with weekly scalp DPC. People who gave samples had alopecia, were 18 to 70 years old, and were suitable for DPC. Trimming cost V 2 bases and J 3 bases, with 6 bases left between them. Looked up from germline, CDR1 is SGHTA and CDR2 is FQGNSA. The CDR3 runs 13 residues. One entry per CDR3 protein results from TCRdb running MiXCR on the RACE reads. Of roughly 130,000 distinct CDR3 sequences in the sample, about 11% were seen once.

This clonotype originated in a woman between 45 and 60 years old with alopecia areata. Some clones in this sample may be carry-over from other donors' samples. The sequences come from whole blood, collected in connection with sensitization to the hapten diphenylcyclopropenone (DPC). The V and J genes are TRBV7-2 and TRBJ2-3; D is ambiguous. The CDR3 loop is CASSLMGTDTQYF. In DNA form, the CDR3 reads TGTGCCAGCAGCTTAATGGGGACAGATACGCAGTATTTT.